This T cell receptor beta chain was documented in a study of cytomegalovirus exposure and HLA in healthy donors (TCRdb year 2017). About the investigation overall: An earlier analysis of roughly 570 of the donors reported approximately 280 Gb of sequence data and roughly 120 million unique TCR beta sequences obtained from roughly 180 million T cells. To predict cytomegalovirus infection status, the study brought together high-throughput TCR immunosequencing, statistical association of individual TCRs with disease status, and machine learning. Besides the first cohort of roughly 700 subjects, a separate validation cohort made up of some 110 different subjects was used. A later genetic analysis used genome-wide SNP genotypes for about 60% of the roughly 700 donors, treating that subset as a discovery cohort. Rather than drawing on any new phenotypic data, the later analysis identified candidate immune exposures from TCR beta sequences and the way those sequences occurred across donors. Approximately 310 gigabases of sequencing data and approximately 93 million unique TCR sequences were included in an early release covering about 600 HLA-typed donors. The genetic ancestry cluster associated with self-reported Caucasian donors included approximately 85% of the 398 genotyped donors. Because of strong linkage in the cohort, five DR-DQ haplotypes were treated as single units for association and clustering. The T cell repertoires of around 670 subjects were profiled by immunosequencing and related to cytomegalovirus serostatus. The study aimed to test whether signatures of past pathogen exposure could be identified by cataloging public T cell receptors. HLA typing included class I and class II loci at four-digit resolution. The number of typed donors differed by locus: roughly 620-640 for A, B, C, DRB1 and DQB1; roughly 510 for DQA1; 606 for DPA1; and 450 to 480 for DPB1. An earlier analysis of nearly 600 of the donors applied high-throughput TCR beta sequencing to assess whether each TCR beta V gene segment acted as functional or pseudogenic. Alongside the repertoire data, information on donor age, sex, ethnicity and CMV serostatus was compiled. Every repertoire in the discovery cohort had been generated on one and the same sequencing platform. A later analysis re-examined previously published TCR beta repertoires from 500 to 700 donors and added high-resolution HLA genotyping to investigate patterns of TCR occurrence. On average, 235,054 unique TCR beta nucleotide sequences were sequenced per donor among 350 to 400 genotyped donors of the cohort, with roughly 19% of those sequences being non-productive. Study-level results and caveats: Compared with equally common non-associated chains, HLA-associated TCR beta chains in a later analysis were more clonally expanded and had lower generation probabilities. A later analysis found that TCR association rates varied across HLA loci, with DRB1 alleles showing the most associated TCRs and HLA-C alleles the fewest. CMV serostatus was the only immune exposure information available for the cohort. Strong co-occurrence of HLA alleles, especially DR and DQ, made assigning TCR associations to individual alleles difficult. Because HLA typing was missing for some donors at each locus, association tests included only the typed subset. Compared with the approximately 670-donor mean, donors in an Asian-associated ancestry cluster had fewer N-insertions in productive TCRs, according to a later genetic analysis. Linkage disequilibrium might explain the correlated functional status among segregating V segments, but an unknown experimental factor could not be excluded. In vitro tests confirmed that three of the cytomegalovirus-associated TCR beta chains recognize cytomegalovirus antigens. Across donors, most TCR sequences were observed very rarely, whereas some public TCRs were present in many individuals. V-gene and J-gene trimming of TCR beta chains was associated with a missense DCLRE1C variant in a later genetic analysis, and the association was replicated in an independent cohort. In a later analysis, some 18,000 TCR beta sequences were associated with specific HLA alleles at a false discovery rate of 0.05. Because counts were too low, roughly 18 rarely observed V segments, including chromosome 9 orphons, were left out of the earlier analysis of a few hundred of the donors. According to the authors, the approach could potentially be generalized to other disease states and immunological phenotypes. Only TCR beta chains were sequenced in this cohort, and the absence of alpha or paired-chain data limited detectable features. The presence/absence analyses assumed that sequencing depth was roughly uniform across donors, and that assumption may not be true. The classifier was reported to diagnose cytomegalovirus status with high specificity and sensitivity in both the original cohort and the validation cohort. In an earlier analysis of 587 of the donors, most TCR beta V segments appeared in productive rearrangements about 87% or about 30% of the time, broadly matching IMGT annotations. Several of the top co-occurrence clusters appeared to be linked to parvovirus B19, influenza, CMV and Epstein-Barr virus, according to a later analysis. The sequencing pipeline was judged likely to have produced a cluster of highly shared sequence variants as a technical artifact. Some IMGT-functional V segments, including TRBV6-2 and TRBV6-3, could not be told apart with the 87-base-pair reads, so those segments were excluded. According to a later analysis, most CMV-associated TCR beta chains appeared to be HLA-restricted, and the HLA associations seemed to be driven largely by CMV exposure. A further reported finding was that TCR beta sequences accurately predicted the HLA-A and HLA-B alleles for most subjects in the first cohort. The study gave a list of 150 to 200 TCR beta chains associated with cytomegalovirus.

CDR1 LNHNV and CDR2 YYDKDF are derived from the germline V gene (reference sequence). The junction shows trimming of 8 bases on V and 0 bases on J, plus 14 bases between the germline ends. Including cysteine and phenylalanine, the CDR3 has 15 amino acids. Solely the CDR3 DNA is kept, with 45 bases framed from the first base. Remarks on this clone: Which antigen it targets is not known. No much larger clone exists at a distance of one base, and base qualities are not known.

The cohort consisted of approximately 690 healthy bone marrow donors. At the time of sampling, every cohort member was nominally healthy, though immune exposures that went unrecorded were likely present. The donor was CMV seronegative and was included in the group of approximately 350 seronegative cohort members. Every donor gave a peripheral blood sample, and the peripheral blood mononuclear cells from that sample were used for TCR beta sequencing. The Qiagen DNeasy Blood Extraction Kit was used to extract genomic DNA from the blood cell samples. Libraries came from the immunoSEQ multiplex PCR assay. For the multiplex PCR, a mixture combining 60 forward primers for TCR Vbeta segments and 13 reverse primers for TCR Jbeta segments was used. The CDR3 region of rearranged TCR beta genes was amplified from genomic DNA by a multiplex PCR assay. The amplified TCR beta libraries were sequenced on the Illumina HiSeq System as 87-base-pair reads. Per the source publication's procedure: A later analysis counted some 74 million unique TCR beta chains across the roughly 700 repertoires, and 9.5 million to 11 million of these chains were shared by at least two donors. A nearest-neighbor algorithm error-corrected the raw reads and collapsed the reads into unique sequences, merging closely related sequences to remove PCR and sequencing errors. V, D and J gene segments were assigned by aligning CDR3 sequences to IMGT reference sequences. For a sequence to be retained, a match of at least six nucleotides to both a V gene segment and a J gene segment was required. Rearrangements were called productive when the CDR3 lacked stop codons and stayed in frame with V and J; all others were non-productive. CDR3 was defined according to IMGT convention as the region running from the second conserved V-encoded cysteine to the conserved J-encoded phenylalanine. In an earlier analysis of 587 of the donors, sequences lacking an unambiguous match to a single V gene segment were excluded. In an earlier analysis of approximately 560 of the donors, a V segment was called functional when productive rearrangements were above 56.7%, and segregating when the standard deviation between donors exceeded 5%. A statistical classification framework was developed to diagnose cytomegalovirus status using the catalog of TCR beta chain sequences. In a later analysis, V and J genes were assigned by comparing TCR nucleotide sequences against IMGT/GENE-DB human TR gene sequences. Using the TCRdist pipeline, a later analysis assigned CDR3 sequences along with most-parsimonious VDJ recombination scenarios. In a later analysis, every TCR beta chain was defined by the combination of its CDR3 amino acid sequence and its V-gene family, and reads without a unique V-gene family were dropped. In a later analysis, 500 to 700 highly shared, low-generation-probability nucleotide sequences were removed to address suspected cross-contamination and a sequencing artifact. For each public chain, a later analysis derived a clonal expansion index from normalized ranks of inferred template counts within each repertoire. In a later analysis, generation probabilities were computed using a VDJ recombination model fitted to out-of-frame rearrangements, and the results were checked against IGoR. Hypergeometric tests were used in a later analysis to score TCR-TCR, TCR-HLA and TCR-CMV co-occurrence, with a repertoire-size bias correction applied to the TCR pairs. To estimate false discovery rates, a later analysis permuted the HLA or CMV assignments 20 times. A later analysis grouped co-occurring TCRs with DBSCAN, adding TCRdist sequence similarity when clustering within HLA-allele-positive subsets. Co-occurrence clustering excluded repertoires with fewer than 30,000 or more than 120,000 public chains, plus five with anomalous nucleotide sharing. The source is immuneACCESS, and TCRdb retained only in-frame sequences with V and J called. Part of the clones is not carried over; for the studies checked, unresolved V genes explain less than half of this, and the remainder is unexplained. D and trimming come from the DNA, and the V and J calls and clone size come from that table. The sample table contains 120,000 or so clones; only one count was recorded for less than 85% of them. The top ten clones comprise 0.95% to 1.5% of the sample.

This receptor chain uses TRBV15 and TRBJ2-1, with the D segment identity uncertain. This sequence was found in a female donor in good health and CMV-seronegative. The sample was PBMCs. The nucleotide sequence is given as TGTGCCACCGTACCCACCGATAGCTCCTACAATGAGCAGTTCTTC. Its translation reads: CATVPTDSSYNEQFF.